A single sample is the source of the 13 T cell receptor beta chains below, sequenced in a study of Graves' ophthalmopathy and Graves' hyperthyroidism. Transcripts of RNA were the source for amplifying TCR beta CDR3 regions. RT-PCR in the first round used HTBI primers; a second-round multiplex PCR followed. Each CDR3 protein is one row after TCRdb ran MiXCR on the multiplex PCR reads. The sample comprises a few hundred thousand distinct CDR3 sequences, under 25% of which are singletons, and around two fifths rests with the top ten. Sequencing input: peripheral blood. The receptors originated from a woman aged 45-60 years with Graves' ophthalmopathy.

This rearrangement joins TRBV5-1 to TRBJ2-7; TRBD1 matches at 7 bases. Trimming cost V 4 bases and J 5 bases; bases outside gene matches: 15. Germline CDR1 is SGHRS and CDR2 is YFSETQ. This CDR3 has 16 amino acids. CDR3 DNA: TGCGCCAGCAGCAATCCTCGGACAGGCCCTTTCGACGAGCAGTACTTC. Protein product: CASSNPRTGPFDEQYF.

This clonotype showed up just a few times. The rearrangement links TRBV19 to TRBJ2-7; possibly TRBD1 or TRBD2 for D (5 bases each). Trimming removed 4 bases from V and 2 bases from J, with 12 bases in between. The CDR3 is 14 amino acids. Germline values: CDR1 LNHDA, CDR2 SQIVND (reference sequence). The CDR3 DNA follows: TGTGCCAGTAGTAGCCAAGTGGGGGCCTACGAGCAGTACTTC. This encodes CASSSQVGAYEQYF.

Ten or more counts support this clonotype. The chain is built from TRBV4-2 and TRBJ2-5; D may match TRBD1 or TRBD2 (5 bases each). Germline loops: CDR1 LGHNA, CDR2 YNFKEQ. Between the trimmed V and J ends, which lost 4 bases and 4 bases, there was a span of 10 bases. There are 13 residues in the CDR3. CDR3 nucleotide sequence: TGTGCCAGCAGCCGCGCGAGGGGAGAGACCCAGTACTTC. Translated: CASSRARGETQYF.

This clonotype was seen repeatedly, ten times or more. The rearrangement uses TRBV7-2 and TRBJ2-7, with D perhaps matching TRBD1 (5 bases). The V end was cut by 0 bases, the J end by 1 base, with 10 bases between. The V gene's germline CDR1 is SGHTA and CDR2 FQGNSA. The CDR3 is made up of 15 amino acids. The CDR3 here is CASSLASRQSYEQYF. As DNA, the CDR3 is TGTGCCAGCAGCTTAGCGTCCAGACAGTCCTACGAGCAGTACTTC.

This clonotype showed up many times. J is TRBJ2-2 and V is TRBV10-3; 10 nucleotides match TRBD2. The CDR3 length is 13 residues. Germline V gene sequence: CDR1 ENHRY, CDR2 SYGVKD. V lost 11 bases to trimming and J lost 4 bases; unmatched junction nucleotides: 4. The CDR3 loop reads CASSGSGTGELFF. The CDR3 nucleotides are TGTGCCTCTAGCGGGAGTGGCACCGGGGAGCTGTTTTTT.

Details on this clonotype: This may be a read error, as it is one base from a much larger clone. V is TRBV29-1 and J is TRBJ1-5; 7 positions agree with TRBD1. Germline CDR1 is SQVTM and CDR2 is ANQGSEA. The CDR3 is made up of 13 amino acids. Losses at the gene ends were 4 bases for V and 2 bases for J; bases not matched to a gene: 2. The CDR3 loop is CSVGQGCNQPQHF. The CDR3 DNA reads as TGCAGCGTTGGACAGGGCTGCAATCAGCCCCAGCATTTT.

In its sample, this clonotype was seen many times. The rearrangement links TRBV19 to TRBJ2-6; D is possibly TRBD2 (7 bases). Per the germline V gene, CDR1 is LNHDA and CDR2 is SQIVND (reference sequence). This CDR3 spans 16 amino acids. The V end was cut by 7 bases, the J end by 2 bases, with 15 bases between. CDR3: CASTQWGGAGANVLTF. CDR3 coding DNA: TGTGCCAGTACTCAATGGGGGGGCGCTGGGGCCAACGTCCTGACTTTC. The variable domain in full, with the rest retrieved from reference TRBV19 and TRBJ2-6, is DGGITQSPKYLFRKEGQNVTLSCEQNLNHDAMYWYRQDPGQGLRLIYYSQIVNDFQKGDIAEGYSVSREKKESFPLTVTSAQKNPTAFYLCASTQWGGAGANVLTFGAGSRLTVL.

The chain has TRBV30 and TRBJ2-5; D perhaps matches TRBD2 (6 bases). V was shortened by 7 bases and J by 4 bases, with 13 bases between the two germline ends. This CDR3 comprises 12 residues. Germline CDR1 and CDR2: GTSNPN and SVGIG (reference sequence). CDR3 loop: CASREIRETQYF. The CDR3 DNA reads TGTGCCTCCCGGGAGATTCGAGAGACCCAGTACTTC.

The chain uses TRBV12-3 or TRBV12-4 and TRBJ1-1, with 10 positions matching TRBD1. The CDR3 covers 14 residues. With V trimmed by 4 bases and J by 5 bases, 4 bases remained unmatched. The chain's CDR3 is CASSSRDRGTEAFF. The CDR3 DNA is TGTGCCAGCAGTTCCCGGGACAGGGGTACTGAAGCTTTCTTT.

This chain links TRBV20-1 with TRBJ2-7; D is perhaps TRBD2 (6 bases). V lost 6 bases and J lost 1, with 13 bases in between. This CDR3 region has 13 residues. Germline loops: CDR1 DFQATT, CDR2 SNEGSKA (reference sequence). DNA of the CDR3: TGCAGTGCGATGGGGGGAAAGTCCTACGAGCAGTACTTC. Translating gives CSAMGGKSYEQYF.

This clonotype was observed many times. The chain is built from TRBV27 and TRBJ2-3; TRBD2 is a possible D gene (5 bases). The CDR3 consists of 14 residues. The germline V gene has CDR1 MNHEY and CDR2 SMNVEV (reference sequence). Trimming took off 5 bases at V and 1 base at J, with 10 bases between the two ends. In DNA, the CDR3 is TGTGCCAGCAGTGACCAGAGGGGCACAGATACGCAGTATTTT. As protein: CASSDQRGTDTQYF.

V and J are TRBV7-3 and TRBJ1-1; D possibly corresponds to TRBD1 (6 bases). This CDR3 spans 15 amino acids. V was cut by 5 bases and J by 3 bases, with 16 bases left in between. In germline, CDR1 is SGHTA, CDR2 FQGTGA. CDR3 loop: CASSAQGQLYTEAFF. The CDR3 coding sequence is TGTGCCAGCAGCGCCCAAGGACAGCTCTACACTGAAGCTTTCTTT.

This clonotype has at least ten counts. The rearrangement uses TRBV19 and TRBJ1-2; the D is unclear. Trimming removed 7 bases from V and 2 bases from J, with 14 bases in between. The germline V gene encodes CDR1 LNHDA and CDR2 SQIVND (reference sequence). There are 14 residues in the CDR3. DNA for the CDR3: TGTGCCAGTATGATCCCTGGCGGAAACTATGGCTACACCTTC. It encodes CASMIPGGNYGYTF.